This T cell receptor (beta chain) was profiled in a study of shared clonotypes between healthy human individuals. Method: immunoSEQ multiplex PCR; TCRdb's copy keeps in-frame clones and lacks some. The repertoire includes nearly 500,000 clones, over 60% of them detected once, and approximately 12% sits in the top ten. The CDR3 loop spans 15 amino acids. Germline V CDR1 and CDR2: SNHLY, FYNNEI. Unmatched junction bases numbered 1, after V lost 6 bases and J lost 4 bases. This chain connects TRBV2 to TRBJ2-2, with 14 bases that match TRBD2. The clonotype comes from a woman aged 35 to 49 in good health. Some clones in this sample may be carry-over from other donors' samples. The specimen sequenced was PBMCs. The CDR3 protein is CASRGLAGVTGELFF. Written as DNA, the CDR3 is TGTGCCAGCAGGGGACTAGCGGGGGTCACCGGGGAGCTGTTTTTT. The full variable domain, completed using reference TRBV2 and TRBJ2-2, is EPEVTQTPSHQVTQMGQEVILRCVPISNHLYFYWYRQILGQKVEFLVSFYNNEISEKSEIFDDQFSVERPDGSNFTLKIRSTKLEDSAMYFCASRGLAGVTGELFFGEGSRLTVL.